This T cell receptor beta chain was sequenced for a study of T cells in women clearing cervical HPV infection. Study overall: Controls' single incident HPV16 infection cleared within 12 months without precancer. Case blood drawn at lesion detection; control blood after infection cleared. General study points: Cases and controls were distinguished at AUC 0.83 by richness and V genes.

Libraries were prepared by immunoSEQ multiplex PCR; TCRdb keeps only in-frame clonotypes and omits some of them. The sample totals some 40,000 clones. Germline CDR1 is SQVTM and CDR2 is ANQGSEA. This CDR3 spans 14 amino acids. A note on this clone: Its antigen remains unknown. Read coverage stops 3 residues before the CDR3 terminus; the germline J gene supplies the remainder.

This chain joins TRBV29-1 and TRBJ2-3, with D possibly TRBD1 on 6 matching bases. This clonotype was obtained from a woman aged 18-69 years with a cervical HPV16 infection that either progressed to CIN3+ or cleared (not recorded which). The sequenced sample was blood buffy coat. The CDR3 protein is CSVEDMGADQPQYF. Incomplete CDR3 DNA: TGCAGCGTTGAAGATATGGGGGCGGATCAGCCG.